Only a few counts were recorded for the clone carrying this T cell receptor beta chain. The authors used template switching to add a universal primer site and gave cDNA unique molecular identifiers. In TCRdb, the 5' RACE reads were re-called with MiXCR into one record per CDR3 protein. The data show about 280,000 distinct CDR3 sequences, roughly 8.6% seen once. These data belong to a study of identical twins. Looked up from germline, CDR1 is DFQATT and CDR2 is SNEGSKA (reference sequence). Unmatched junction bases numbered 9, after V lost 5 bases and J lost 1 base. This CDR3 is 16 amino acids long. The sample was also linked to a second study, of yellow fever vaccine responses in identical twins.

This TCR came from a woman younger than 35 in good health. Sequencing used memory (CD45RO+) T cells sorted from blood. The chain employs TRBV20-1 and TRBJ2-3, with 10 bases matching TRBD2. CDR3 DNA sequence: TGCAGTGCTCTCAATTTAGCGGGAGGACGCACAGATACGCAGTATTTT. This encodes CSALNLAGGRTDTQYF.